This T cell receptor beta chain appears in the sequencing data of a study of blood T cell repertoires in COVID-19. The assay was immunoSEQ multiplex PCR, and TCRdb's table has in-frame clones only and misses some. The data show approximately 260,000 clones, around 82% seen once. CDR3 length: 12 residues. Unmatched junction bases numbered 2, after V lost 2 bases and J lost 7 bases. Germline CDR1 and CDR2: SGHRS and YFSETQ. V gene TRBV5-1 combines with J gene TRBJ1-2; 7 bases map to TRBD1. The sequence came from an elderly woman with active or convalescent COVID-19. The sample comprised peripheral blood. The CDR3 DNA is TGCGCCAGCAGCTTACAGGGGAGTGGCTACACCTTC. Its translation: CASSLQGSGYTF.